This T cell receptor beta chain was profiled in a study of blood T cell repertoires in COVID-19. Looking at the study overall: The analysed material was cDNA or gDNA that came from T cells, B-cell-depleted T cells, or PBMCs.

Germline V gives CDR1 MDHEN, CDR2 SYDVKM. Unmatched junction bases numbered 6, after V lost 3 bases and J lost 2 bases. This CDR3 has 16 amino acids. Authors' processing steps: Using reference gene primer amplification, nucleated cell counts were estimated. Method: immunoSEQ multiplex PCR; TCRdb's copy keeps in-frame clones and lacks some. V, J and clone size are those of that table, while D and trimming were read from the DNA. This table has roughly 300,000 clones, around 90% appearing once. The rearrangement joins TRBV28 to TRBJ2-3; the match to TRBD2 covers 9 bases. This receptor was taken from a woman in her twenties or thirties with COVID-19, enrolled during active disease. The sample consisted of peripheral blood. CDR3 amino acids: CASSFWLAGLTDTQYF. DNA for the CDR3: TGTGCCAGCAGTTTTTGGCTAGCGGGGCTCACAGATACGCAGTATTTT.